These T cell receptor beta chains were read from a single sample in a study of blood T cell repertoires in COVID-19. Clones were read by immunoSEQ multiplex PCR, and TCRdb kept only the in-frame ones, dropping some. The table lists about 340,000 clones, around nine tenths of them singletons, with 7.3% in the top ten. Sequencing was carried out using peripheral blood. The receptors here all came from a woman between 65 and 79 years old with COVID-19, enrolled during active disease. CDR3s include the opening cysteine and the closing phenylalanine or tryptophan. The order of the fields is D gene, J gene, V gene, clone size, CDR3 protein, CDR3 DNA. The D gene is left open where the match is weak. Size tells how often a clone was seen (once, few, many) or the class of an expanded clone, and some rows leave it out.

D gene: TRBD1
J gene: TRBJ2-1
V gene: TRBV27
clone size: -
CDR3 protein: CASSPARTGSSYNEQFF
CDR3 DNA: TGTGCCAGCAGTCCTGCCCGGACAGGGAGCTCCTACAATGAGCAGTTCTTC

D gene: TRBD1
J gene: TRBJ2-2
V gene: TRBV3-1/TRBV3-2
clone size: -
CDR3 protein: CASSHPDRVGTGELFF
CDR3 DNA: TGTGCCAGCAGCCACCCCGACAGGGTGGGCACCGGGGAGCTGTTTTTT

D gene: -
J gene: TRBJ1-2
V gene: TRBV14
clone size: -
CDR3 protein: CASSQDRGGAAGYTF
CDR3 DNA: TGTGCCAGCAGCCAAGACCGTGGGGGGGCTGCTGGCTACACCTTC

D gene: TRBD1
J gene: TRBJ1-1
V gene: TRBV9
clone size: -
CDR3 protein: CASSVAPQGGTEAFF
CDR3 DNA: TGTGCCAGCAGCGTAGCCCCACAGGGGGGGACTGAAGCTTTCTTT

D gene: TRBD2
J gene: TRBJ2-7
V gene: TRBV19
clone size: -
CDR3 protein: CASSISGARDEQYF
CDR3 DNA: TGTGCCAGTAGTATAAGCGGGGCCCGGGACGAGCAGTACTTC

D gene: -
J gene: TRBJ2-1
V gene: TRBV7-9
clone size: -
CDR3 protein: CASSQNNEQFF
CDR3 DNA: TGTGCCAGCAGCCAGAACAATGAGCAGTTCTTC

D gene: -
J gene: TRBJ2-3
V gene: TRBV2
clone size: -
CDR3 protein: CASSETTGDTQYF
CDR3 DNA: TGTGCCAGCAGTGAAACCACTGGAGATACGCAGTATTTT

D gene: -
J gene: TRBJ2-7
V gene: TRBV19
clone size: -
CDR3 protein: CASARGFFYEQYF
CDR3 DNA: TGTGCCAGTGCAAGAGGGTTTTTCTACGAGCAGTACTTC

D gene: TRBD2
J gene: TRBJ2-5
V gene: TRBV2
clone size: -
CDR3 protein: CASSLAEETQYF
CDR3 DNA: TGTGCCAGCAGTCTAGCGGAAGAGACCCAGTACTTC

D gene: TRBD1
J gene: TRBJ1-5
V gene: TRBV9
clone size: many
CDR3 protein: CASSASTGGLQPQHF
CDR3 DNA: TGTGCCAGCAGCGCCTCGACAGGGGGCCTTCAGCCCCAGCATTTT

D gene: TRBD1
J gene: TRBJ1-1
V gene: TRBV5-6
clone size: -
CDR3 protein: CASSFGQGTEAFF
CDR3 DNA: TGTGCCAGCAGCTTCGGACAGGGGACTGAAGCTTTCTTT

D gene: TRBD1
J gene: TRBJ2-2
V gene: TRBV28
clone size: -
CDR3 protein: CATSPSTGTGELFF
CDR3 DNA: TGTGCCACCAGCCCTTCGACAGGGACCGGGGAGCTGTTTTTT

D gene: TRBD2
J gene: TRBJ2-2
V gene: TRBV7-3
clone size: few
CDR3 protein: CASSLSSGADTGELFF
CDR3 DNA: TGTGCCAGCAGCCTCTCTAGCGGGGCTGACACCGGGGAGCTGTTTTTT

D gene: TRBD1
J gene: TRBJ1-5
V gene: TRBV19
clone size: -
CDR3 protein: CASSIDGTGTQPQHF
CDR3 DNA: TGTGCCAGTAGTATAGACGGGACAGGGACCCAGCCCCAGCATTTT

D gene: TRBD1
J gene: TRBJ1-1
V gene: TRBV10-3
clone size: few
CDR3 protein: CAINQGAGEAFF
CDR3 DNA: TGTGCCATCAATCAGGGGGCAGGCGAAGCTTTCTTT

D gene: -
J gene: TRBJ1-2
V gene: TRBV6-5
clone size: -
CDR3 protein: CASSNQDSFYGYTF
CDR3 DNA: TGTGCCAGCAGTAACCAGGACAGCTTCTATGGCTACACCTTC

D gene: TRBD1
J gene: TRBJ2-5
V gene: TRBV29-1
clone size: -
CDR3 protein: CSVCDGTGVETQYF
CDR3 DNA: TGCAGCGTCTGCGACGGGACAGGGGTGGAGACCCAGTACTTC

D gene: TRBD1
J gene: TRBJ1-1
V gene: TRBV5-1
clone size: -
CDR3 protein: CASSFSGGATEAFF
CDR3 DNA: TGCGCCAGCAGCTTTTCAGGGGGCGCGACTGAAGCTTTCTTT

D gene: TRBD1
J gene: TRBJ2-7
V gene: TRBV27
clone size: -
CDR3 protein: CASRFQGAPYEQYF
CDR3 DNA: TGTGCCAGCAGGTTTCAGGGGGCCCCCTACGAGCAGTACTTC

D gene: TRBD1
J gene: TRBJ1-1
V gene: TRBV14
clone size: -
CDR3 protein: CASSQSTGNEAFF
CDR3 DNA: TGTGCCAGCAGCCAGTCGACAGGGAATGAAGCTTTCTTT

D gene: -
J gene: TRBJ1-2
V gene: TRBV29-1
clone size: -
CDR3 protein: CSVARQASYGYTF
CDR3 DNA: TGCAGCGTTGCTCGGCAGGCAAGCTATGGCTACACCTTC

D gene: -
J gene: TRBJ1-1
V gene: TRBV6-9
clone size: -
CDR3 protein: CASSSKDRLLTEAFF
CDR3 DNA: TGTGCCAGCAGTTCCAAAGACAGGTTGCTCACTGAAGCTTTCTTT

D gene: -
J gene: TRBJ2-5
V gene: TRBV10-1
clone size: -
CDR3 protein: CASSPPQETQYF
CDR3 DNA: TGCGCCAGCAGCCCCCCTCAAGAGACCCAGTACTTC

D gene: -
J gene: TRBJ1-1
V gene: TRBV7-2
clone size: -
CDR3 protein: CASSRRQGTTEAFF
CDR3 DNA: TGTGCCAGCAGCAGGCGGCAGGGGACCACTGAAGCTTTCTTT

D gene: TRBD2
J gene: TRBJ2-7
V gene: TRBV5-1
clone size: -
CDR3 protein: CASSRTSGTYEQYF
CDR3 DNA: TGCGCCAGCAGCCGGACTAGCGGTACCTACGAGCAGTACTTC

D gene: TRBD1
J gene: TRBJ1-1
V gene: TRBV2
clone size: once
CDR3 protein: CASRGDRGNTEAFF
CDR3 DNA: TGTGCCAGCAGGGGGGACAGGGGGAACACTGAAGCTTTCTTT

D gene: -
J gene: TRBJ2-4
V gene: TRBV20-1
clone size: -
CDR3 protein: CSARERFQYF
CDR3 DNA: TGCAGTGCTAGAGAGAGATTTCAGTACTTC

D gene: -
J gene: TRBJ2-1
V gene: TRBV19
clone size: -
CDR3 protein: CASSLTIYNEQFF
CDR3 DNA: TGTGCCAGTAGCTTGACAATCTACAATGAGCAGTTCTTC

D gene: TRBD1
J gene: TRBJ1-5
V gene: TRBV12-5
clone size: few
CDR3 protein: CASGLVAGGFNQPQHF
CDR3 DNA: TGTGCTAGTGGTTTGGTGGCAGGGGGTTTCAATCAGCCCCAGCATTTT

D gene: TRBD1
J gene: TRBJ2-1
V gene: TRBV5-4
clone size: -
CDR3 protein: CASSPLGQGYNEQFF
CDR3 DNA: TGTGCCAGCAGCCCCCTTGGACAGGGGTACAATGAGCAGTTCTTC

D gene: -
J gene: TRBJ1-5
V gene: TRBV20-1
clone size: -
CDR3 protein: CSASGGGVDQPQHF
CDR3 DNA: TGCAGTGCTAGTGGAGGGGGGGTCGATCAGCCCCAGCATTTT

D gene: -
J gene: TRBJ1-2
V gene: TRBV27
clone size: -
CDR3 protein: CASTATGSGGYTF
CDR3 DNA: TGTGCCAGCACTGCTACAGGGAGCGGAGGCTACACCTTC

D gene: -
J gene: TRBJ1-2
V gene: TRBV10-3
clone size: -
CDR3 protein: CAISDSPGRGIGYTF
CDR3 DNA: TGTGCCATCAGTGACTCTCCCGGGAGGGGCATTGGCTACACCTTC

D gene: TRBD1
J gene: TRBJ2-3
V gene: TRBV9
clone size: few
CDR3 protein: CASSVMTGGTDTQYF
CDR3 DNA: TGTGCCAGCAGCGTAATGACAGGGGGCACAGATACGCAGTATTTT

D gene: TRBD1
J gene: TRBJ2-5
V gene: TRBV14
clone size: -
CDR3 protein: CASSRGTGALQETQYF
CDR3 DNA: TGTGCCAGCAGCCGAGGGACAGGGGCTTTGCAAGAGACCCAGTACTTC

D gene: -
J gene: TRBJ1-2
V gene: TRBV5-1
clone size: -
CDR3 protein: CASRIRDGYTF
CDR3 DNA: TGCGCCAGCAGAATCAGGGATGGCTACACCTTC

D gene: -
J gene: TRBJ2-7
V gene: TRBV4-3
clone size: once
CDR3 protein: CASSQGGVTYEQYF
CDR3 DNA: TGCGCCAGCAGCCAAGGGGGGGTTACCTACGAGCAGTACTTC

D gene: -
J gene: TRBJ1-1
V gene: TRBV2
clone size: -
CDR3 protein: CASRTLEGSNTEAFF
CDR3 DNA: TGTGCCAGCAGGACTTTGGAGGGTTCGAACACTGAAGCTTTCTTT

D gene: -
J gene: TRBJ2-4
V gene: TRBV2
clone size: -
CDR3 protein: CASSRGLPLAKNIQYF
CDR3 DNA: TGTGCCAGCAGCCGAGGACTACCCTTAGCCAAAAACATTCAGTACTTC

D gene: -
J gene: TRBJ1-2
V gene: TRBV24-1
clone size: -
CDR3 protein: CATSSNQGLDYTF
CDR3 DNA: TGTGCCACCAGTAGCAATCAGGGTCTTGACTACACCTTC

D gene: -
J gene: TRBJ1-1
V gene: TRBV5-1
clone size: few
CDR3 protein: CASSWGGEVTEAFF
CDR3 DNA: TGCGCCAGCAGCTGGGGGGGCGAGGTCACTGAAGCTTTCTTT

D gene: -
J gene: TRBJ1-1
V gene: TRBV28
clone size: -
CDR3 protein: CASSSRPSLGGAFF
CDR3 DNA: TGTGCCAGCAGTTCCCGCCCTTCGCTCGGAGGGGCTTTCTTT

D gene: TRBD1
J gene: TRBJ2-7
V gene: TRBV5-6
clone size: few
CDR3 protein: CASSLAPDRGYEQYF
CDR3 DNA: TGTGCCAGCAGCTTGGCACCCGACAGGGGCTACGAGCAGTACTTC

D gene: -
J gene: TRBJ1-2
V gene: TRBV24-1
clone size: -
CDR3 protein: CATSDFAGQGYGYTF
CDR3 DNA: TGTGCCACCAGTGATTTCGCTGGGCAGGGGTATGGCTACACCTTC

D gene: -
J gene: TRBJ2-2
V gene: TRBV19
clone size: once
CDR3 protein: CASSITSPGELFF
CDR3 DNA: TGTGCCAGTAGTATAACTAGCCCCGGGGAGCTGTTTTTT

D gene: TRBD1
J gene: TRBJ1-1
V gene: TRBV30
clone size: -
CDR3 protein: CALTTDRGSEAFF
CDR3 DNA: TGTGCCTTAACCACCGACAGGGGGAGTGAAGCTTTCTTT

D gene: -
J gene: TRBJ1-4
V gene: TRBV19
clone size: -
CDR3 protein: CASRLTGLDEKLFF
CDR3 DNA: TGTGCCAGTAGACTAACAGGGTTGGACGAAAAACTGTTTTTT

D gene: TRBD1
J gene: TRBJ1-2
V gene: TRBV6-6
clone size: -
CDR3 protein: CASSDRDRGVYGYTF
CDR3 DNA: TGTGCCAGCAGTGACCGGGACAGGGGGGTCTATGGCTACACCTTC

D gene: TRBD2
J gene: TRBJ2-5
V gene: TRBV9
clone size: -
CDR3 protein: CASSVEGSGGAYETQYF
CDR3 DNA: TGTGCCAGCAGCGTAGAGGGAAGCGGGGGGGCTTATGAGACCCAGTACTTC

D gene: TRBD1
J gene: TRBJ1-4
V gene: TRBV28
clone size: -
CDR3 protein: CASSPLQGGWEKLFF
CDR3 DNA: TGTGCCAGCAGTCCTCTACAGGGGGGCTGGGAAAAACTGTTTTTT

D gene: -
J gene: TRBJ1-2
V gene: TRBV27
clone size: -
CDR3 protein: CASSPLGRSPYGYTF
CDR3 DNA: TGTGCCAGCAGTCCCCTCGGTAGGAGCCCCTATGGCTACACCTTC